A selection of T cell receptor beta chains follows, all from one sample in a study of blood T cells in healthy people across ages. TCRdb ran MiXCR on the 5' RACE reads and lists one entry per CDR3 protein. This table has 540,000 or so distinct CDR3 sequences, 40% to 55% appearing once. Input material: blood. Every receptor here comes from a man older than 75 in good health. Each CDR3 is given with its conserved first and last residue. The D gene is left open where the match is weak. Some rows have no size entry. The others give once, few or many, or a class for an expanded clone.

abundance	d_gene	j_gene	v_gene	len	CDR3aa	CDR3nt
-	-	TRBJ2-5	TRBV25-1	17	CASSEYARREDQETQYF	TGTGCCAGCAGTGAATATGCCCGTAGGGAGGACCAAGAGACCCAGTACTTC
few	-	TRBJ2-3	TRBV7-9	15	CASSLFMDPTDTQYF	TGTGCCAGCAGCTTATTTATGGACCCCACAGATACGCAGTATTTT
-	-	TRBJ1-6	TRBV3-1	14	CASSQPGRDSPLHF	TGTGCCAGCAGCCAACCGGGCAGGGATTCACCCCTCCACTTT
-	-	TRBJ2-7	TRBV2	15	CASREKTGPNYEQYF	TGTGCCAGCAGAGAGAAAACTGGACCCAACTACGAGCAGTACTTC
-	-	TRBJ2-5	TRBV27	13	CASSHRPSETQYF	TGTGCCAGCAGTCATAGACCCTCGGAGACCCAGTACTTC
once	-	TRBJ2-5	TRBV9	15	CASSEGLDGWETQYF	TGTGCCAGCAGCGAAGGCCTGGACGGGTGGGAGACCCAGTACTTC
few	-	TRBJ2-7	TRBV3-1	17	CASSPLNSGVIHYEQYF	TGTGCCAGCAGCCCGTTAAATTCTGGGGTGATCCACTACGAGCAGTACTTC
few	-	TRBJ1-2	TRBV13	14	CASSLRATNYGYTF	TGTGCCAGCAGCTTACGGGCCACTAACTATGGCTACACCTTC
many	-	TRBJ1-6	TRBV6-5	14	CASSYSTARSPLHF	TGTGCCAGCAGTTACTCGACAGCTCGTTCACCCCTCCACTTT
-	-	TRBJ2-1	TRBV9	13	CASSVSQVGEQFF	TGTGCCAGCAGCGTTTCCCAGGTTGGTGAGCAGTTCTTC
few	-	TRBJ2-1	TRBV7-2	15	CASSVAQSSYNEQFF	TGTGCCAGCAGCGTTGCTCAGAGCTCCTACAATGAGCAGTTCTTC
-	-	TRBJ1-2	TRBV20-1	15	CSAKSEATTNYGYTF	TGCAGTGCTAAGTCGGAGGCGACTACTAACTATGGCTACACCTTC
many	-	TRBJ2-7	TRBV7-2	15	CASSFGTGDSYEQYF	TGTGCCAGCAGCTTTGGAACGGGGGACTCCTACGAGCAGTACTTC
-	-	TRBJ2-5	TRBV18	11	CASSRDETQYF	TGTGCCAGCTCACGGGACGAGACCCAGTACTTC
-	-	TRBJ1-5	TRBV25-1	12	CASSEYEGSQHF	TGTGCCAGCAGTGAATATGAGGGATCACAGCATTTT
-	-	TRBJ1-5	TRBV9	15	CASSVDGGGGQPQHF	TGTGCCAGCAGCGTAGACGGCGGCGGGGGACAGCCCCAGCATTTT
few	TRBD1	TRBJ1-6	TRBV10-3	15	CAISARDRALSPLHF	TGTGCCATCAGTGCGAGGGACAGGGCGTTGTCACCCCTCCACTTT
-	TRBD1	TRBJ1-2	TRBV20-1	14	CSATSGGHNYGYTF	TGCAGTGCCACGTCAGGGGGTCATAACTATGGCTACACCTTC
-	-	TRBJ2-3	TRBV7-9	13	CASSLPFTDTQYF	TGTGCCAGCTCCCTCCCGTTCACAGATACGCAGTATTTT
-	TRBD1	TRBJ2-5	TRBV11-1	14	CASSPPGQRETQYF	TGTGCCAGCAGCCCCCCGGGACAGAGGGAGACCCAGTACTTC
few	-	TRBJ2-3	TRBV10-3	15	CAISATPTETDTQYF	TGTGCCATCAGCGCGACCCCGACCGAGACAGATACGCAGTATTTT
few	-	TRBJ1-2	TRBV29-1	13	CSVEGTRDYGYTF	TGCAGCGTTGAAGGAACCAGGGACTATGGCTACACCTTC
-	-	TRBJ1-4	TRBV4-1	13	CASSQDTARKLFF	TGCGCCAGCAGCCAAGACACAGCCCGGAAACTGTTTTTT
-	TRBD1	TRBJ1-1	TRBV6-5	15	CASSRPGTGAAEAFF	TGTGCCAGCAGCCGCCCCGGGACAGGTGCGGCTGAAGCTTTCTTT
-	TRBD1	TRBJ1-1	TRBV10-3	12	CAARTGNTEAFF	TGTGCCGCCCGGACAGGGAACACTGAAGCTTTCTTT
-	-	TRBJ2-5	TRBV7-9	16	CASSPRLEHPSETQYF	TGTGCCAGCAGCCCCCGACTAGAACACCCAAGTGAGACCCAGTACTTC
few	-	TRBJ2-3	TRBV9	11	CASKGTDTQYF	TGTGCCAGCAAAGGGACAGATACGCAGTATTTT
-	-	TRBJ2-7	TRBV3-1	15	CASSYNPGALYEQYF	TGTGCCAGCAGCTACAATCCGGGGGCCCTTTACGAGCAGTACTTC
-	TRBD2	TRBJ2-1	TRBV6-2/TRBV6-3	17	CASSYPPSGRAANEQFF	TGTGCCAGCAGTTACCCACCTAGCGGGAGGGCCGCCAATGAGCAGTTCTTC
-	TRBD1	TRBJ2-5	TRBV5-1	14	CASSSMTGLETQYF	TGCGCCAGCAGCTCGATGACAGGGTTAGAGACCCAGTACTTC
-	-	TRBJ1-6	TRBV6-5	15	CASKTGSSYNSPLHF	TGTGCCAGCAAGACCGGGAGCTCCTATAATTCACCCCTCCACTTT
-	TRBD2	TRBJ2-3	TRBV9	15	CASSTAGGYTDTQYF	TGTGCCAGCAGCACCGCGGGAGGGTACACAGATACGCAGTATTTT
few	-	TRBJ1-6	TRBV25-1	14	CASRTPTYNSPLHF	TGTGCCAGCAGAACACCCACCTATAATTCACCCCTCCACTTT
-	-	TRBJ2-7	TRBV6-5	13	CASSAPSLYEQYF	TGTGCCAGCAGTGCCCCGTCCCTTTACGAGCAGTACTTC
-	-	TRBJ2-3	TRBV29-1	15	CSVDSGAGVPDTQYF	TGCAGCGTTGATTCGGGGGCGGGAGTACCAGATACGCAGTATTTT
-	-	TRBJ2-1	TRBV7-3	18	CASSLTLTAGLSYNEQFF	TGTGCCAGCAGCTTAACGTTAACGGCAGGCCTATCCTACAATGAGCAGTTCTTC
few	-	TRBJ2-1	TRBV29-1	12	CSVEAAVNEQFF	TGCAGCGTTGAAGCGGCGGTCAATGAGCAGTTCTTC
many	TRBD1	TRBJ1-2	TRBV6-6	13	CASGGDRPYGYTF	TGTGCCAGCGGGGGGGACAGGCCCTATGGCTACACCTTC
-	-	TRBJ1-2	TRBV20-1	11	CSGTANYGYTF	TGCAGTGGGACAGCTAACTATGGCTACACCTTC
-	-	TRBJ1-2	TRBV2	14	CASSEISYNYGYTF	TGTGCCAGCAGTGAAATTTCATATAACTATGGCTACACCTTC
many	TRBD1	TRBJ2-1	TRBV6-1	18	CASQSRDRALRAYNEQFF	TGTGCCAGCCAAAGCCGGGACAGGGCGCTCCGTGCCTACAATGAGCAGTTCTTC
few	TRBD2	TRBJ2-7	TRBV20-1	13	CSASPGGYYEQYF	TGCAGTGCTAGCCCGGGGGGTTACTACGAGCAGTACTTC
few	-	TRBJ2-6	TRBV27	14	CASSSRGGANVLTF	TGTGCCAGCAGCTCGCGGGGAGGGGCCAACGTCCTGACTTTC
once	-	TRBJ1-2	TRBV4-3	16	CASSQSDAWDFYGYTF	TGCGCCAGCAGCCAATCCGATGCTTGGGACTTCTATGGCTACACCTTC
few	-	TRBJ2-7	TRBV7-2	13	CASSLARGYEQYF	TGTGCCAGCAGCTTAGCGCGAGGGTACGAGCAGTACTTC
-	-	TRBJ2-5	TRBV3-1	14	CASSQAGSTQTQYF	TGTGCCAGCAGCCAAGCGGGTAGCACCCAGACCCAGTACTTC
few	-	TRBJ2-5	TRBV4-1	14	CASSQVFGVETQYF	TGCGCCAGCAGCCAAGTCTTTGGGGTGGAGACCCAGTACTTC
once	-	TRBJ2-5	TRBV7-2	14	CASSPAGFQETQYF	TGTGCCAGCAGTCCCGCGGGGTTCCAAGAGACCCAGTACTTC
-	-	TRBJ2-3	TRBV20-1	13	CSARDFEGDTQYF	TGCAGTGCTAGAGATTTCGAGGGAGATACGCAGTATTTT
many	-	TRBJ1-4	TRBV7-9	14	CASSLSLANEKLFF	TGTGCCAGCAGCTTGAGTCTCGCTAATGAAAAACTGTTTTTT